This T cell receptor (beta chain) is from a study of blood T cell repertoires in COVID-19 (dated by TCRdb to the early 2020s). For the study in its entirety: Samples from collaborators originated in the United States, Italy and Spain and spanned both the acute and convalescent phases of COVID-19. The material from the prospective study consisted of cDNA or gDNA derived from T cells, B-cell-depleted T cells, or PBMCs. Deeply sampled blood TCRbeta repertoires from subjects exposed to, actively infected with, or recovered from COVID-19 were included in the dataset. A freely available public database, intended as a resource for researchers studying the immune response to SARS-CoV-2, is where the repertoires were released. The samples were drawn from the first 160 participants of the ongoing ImmuneRACE study and from over a thousand subjects provided by 6 global collaborators. The sample metadata nearly always contained a de-identified subject ID, COVID-19 status, age in years and sex. Where available, HLA class I and class II types were taken from metadata supplied by the sample provider and were not determined by assay-based typing.

To note about this clone: What antigen it recognizes has not been identified. One base away there is no much larger clone; base qualities are not given.

One collaborating source in Seattle enrolled patients while the patients were actively infected and followed the patients over time throughout the course of disease. Whole blood was collected in K2EDTA tubes by collaborating institutions according to the institutions' own protocols. For TCRbeta analysis, collaborators shipped samples in one of three forms: frozen whole blood, isolated PBMCs, or DNA extracted from either of those sample types. TCRbeta CDR3 regions were amplified from genomic DNA using the immunoSEQ Assay, a bias-controlled multiplex PCR. Processing in the source paper ran as follows. The number of nucleated cells in each sample was estimated by amplification of reference gene primers within the assay. To quantify the absolute abundance of each unique TCRbeta CDR3 rearrangement, sequence reads were collapsed and filtered. For each sample, productive Simpson clonality was calculated as the square root of Simpson's diversity index over productive rearrangements. TCRdb limited this immuneACCESS table to in-frame rearrangements with V and J called. A share of clones is missing; checked studies link under half to unresolved V genes, and the rest is unexplained. The DNA gave D and trimming, while V, J and clone size come from that table. The sample includes 200,000 or so clones, with 70% to 90% observed a single time. 2% to 3% of the sample is held by the ten biggest clonotypes.

Unmatched junction bases come to 8, with V trimmed by 3 bases and J by 9 bases. CDR1 and CDR2 are drawn from the germline V gene (reference sequence): LNHDA, SQIVND. The CDR3 goes from the cysteine to the phenylalanine over 15 residues. The DNA shown is the 45-base CDR3, in frame from base 1. On the study overall, not on this receptor specifically: Clinical and demographic metadata were provided uncurated, with the amount varying by source and participant.

The sequence derives from a man between 25 and 39 years old with COVID-19, enrolled during active disease. Sample: peripheral blood. This chain is built from TRBV19 and TRBJ1-5; the central 10 bases match TRBD1. The DNA is as follows: TGTGCCAGTAGTATTCAGGGACAGGGGAGGGGGCCCCAGCATTTT. The resulting protein is CASSIQGQGRGPQHF.